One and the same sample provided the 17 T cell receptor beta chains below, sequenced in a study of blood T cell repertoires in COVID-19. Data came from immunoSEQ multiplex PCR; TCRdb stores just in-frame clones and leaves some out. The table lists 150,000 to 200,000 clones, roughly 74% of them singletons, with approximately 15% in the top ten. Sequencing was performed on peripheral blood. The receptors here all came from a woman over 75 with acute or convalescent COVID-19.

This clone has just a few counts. CDR3 residues: CASSLVYREPNGYTF. Written as DNA, the CDR3 is TGTGCCAGCAGTTTAGTATACAGGGAGCCCAATGGCTACACCTTC. This sequence joins TRBV27 and TRBJ1-2, with D perhaps TRBD1 (6 bases). Germline lookup yields CDR1 MNHEY and CDR2 SMNVEV (reference sequence). The CDR3 spans 15 residues. The V and J ends lost 2 bases and 6 bases respectively, with 16 bases between them.

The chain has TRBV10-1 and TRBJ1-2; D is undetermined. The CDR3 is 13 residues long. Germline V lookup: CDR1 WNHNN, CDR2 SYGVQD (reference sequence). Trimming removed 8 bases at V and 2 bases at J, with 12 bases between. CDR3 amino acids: CASGEGRNYGYTF. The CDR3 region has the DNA TGCGCCAGCGGGGAGGGCCGAAACTATGGCTACACCTTC.

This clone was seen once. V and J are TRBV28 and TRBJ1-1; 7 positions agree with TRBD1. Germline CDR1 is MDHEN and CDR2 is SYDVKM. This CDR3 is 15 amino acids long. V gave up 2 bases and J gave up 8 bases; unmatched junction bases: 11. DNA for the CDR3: TGTGCCAGCAGTTTACACAGCACAGGGGTGGGGGAAGCTTTCTTT. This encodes CASSLHSTGVGEAFF.

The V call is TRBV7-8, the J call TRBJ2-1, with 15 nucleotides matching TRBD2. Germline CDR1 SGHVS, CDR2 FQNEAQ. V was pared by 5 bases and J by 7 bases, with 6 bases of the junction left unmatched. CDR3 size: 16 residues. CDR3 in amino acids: CASSPKGLAGGNEQFF. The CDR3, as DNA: TGTGCCAGCAGCCCTAAGGGACTAGCGGGAGGTAATGAGCAGTTCTTC.

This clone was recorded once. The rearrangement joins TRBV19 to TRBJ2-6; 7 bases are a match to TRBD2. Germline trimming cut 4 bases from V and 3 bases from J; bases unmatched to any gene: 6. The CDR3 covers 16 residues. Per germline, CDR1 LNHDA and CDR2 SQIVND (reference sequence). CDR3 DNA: TGTGCCAGTAGTAACAGCGGGAAAGGTGGGGCCAACGTCCTGACTTTC. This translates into CASSNSGKGGANVLTF. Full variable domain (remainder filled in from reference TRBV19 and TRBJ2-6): DGGITQSPKYLFRKEGQNVTLSCEQNLNHDAMYWYRQDPGQGLRLIYYSQIVNDFQKGDIAEGYSVSREKKESFPLTVTSAQKNPTAFYLCASSNSGKGGANVLTFGAGSRLTVL.

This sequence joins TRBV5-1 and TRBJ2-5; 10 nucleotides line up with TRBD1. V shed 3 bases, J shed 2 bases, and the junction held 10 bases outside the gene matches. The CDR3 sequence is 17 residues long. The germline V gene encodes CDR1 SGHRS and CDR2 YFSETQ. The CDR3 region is CASSWSGQGGLQETQYF. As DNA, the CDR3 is TGCGCCAGCAGCTGGAGCGGACAGGGGGGACTACAAGAGACCCAGTACTTC.

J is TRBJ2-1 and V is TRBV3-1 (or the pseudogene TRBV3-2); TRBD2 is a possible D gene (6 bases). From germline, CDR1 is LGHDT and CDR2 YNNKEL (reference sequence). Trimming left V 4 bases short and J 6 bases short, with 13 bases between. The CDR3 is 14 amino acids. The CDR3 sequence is CASSLRGSGNEQFF. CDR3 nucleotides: TGTGCCAGCAGCCTACGGGGTAGCGGCAATGAGCAGTTCTTC.

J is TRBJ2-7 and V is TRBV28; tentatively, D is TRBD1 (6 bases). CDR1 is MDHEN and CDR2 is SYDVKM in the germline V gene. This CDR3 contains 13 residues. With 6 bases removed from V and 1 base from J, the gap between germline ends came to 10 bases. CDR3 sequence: CASREGQSYEQYF. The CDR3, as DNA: TGTGCCAGCAGAGAAGGACAGTCCTACGAGCAGTACTTC.

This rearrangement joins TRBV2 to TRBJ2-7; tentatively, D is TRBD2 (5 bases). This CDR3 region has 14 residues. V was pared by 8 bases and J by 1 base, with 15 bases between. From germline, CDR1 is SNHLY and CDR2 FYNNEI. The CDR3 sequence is CASRTEDWSYEQYF. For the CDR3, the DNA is TGTGCCAGCCGGACTGAGGACTGGTCCTACGAGCAGTACTTC. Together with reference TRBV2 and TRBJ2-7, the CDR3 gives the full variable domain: EPEVTQTPSHQVTQMGQEVILRCVPISNHLYFYWYRQILGQKVEFLVSFYNNEISEKSEIFDDQFSVERPDGSNFTLKIRSTKLEDSAMYFCASRTEDWSYEQYFGPGTRLTVT.

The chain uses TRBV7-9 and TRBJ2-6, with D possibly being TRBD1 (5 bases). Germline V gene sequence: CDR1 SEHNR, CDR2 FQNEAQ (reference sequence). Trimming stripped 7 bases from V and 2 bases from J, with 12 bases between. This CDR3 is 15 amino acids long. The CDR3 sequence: CASTPRGPGANVLTF. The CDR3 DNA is TGTGCCAGCACCCCTAGGGGCCCTGGGGCCAACGTCCTGACTTTC. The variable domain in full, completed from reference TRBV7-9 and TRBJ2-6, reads DTGVSQNPRHKITKRGQNVTFRCDPISEHNRLYWYRQTLGQGPEFLTYFQNEAQLEKSRLLSDRFSAERPKGSFSTLEIQRTEQGDSAMYLCASTPRGPGANVLTFGAGSRLTVL.

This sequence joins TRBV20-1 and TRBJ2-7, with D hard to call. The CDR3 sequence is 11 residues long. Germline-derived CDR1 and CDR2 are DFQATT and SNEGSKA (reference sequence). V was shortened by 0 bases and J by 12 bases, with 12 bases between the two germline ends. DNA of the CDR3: TGCAGTGCTAGAGATCTGGTCAGGCGGTACTTC. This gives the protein CSARDLVRRYF.

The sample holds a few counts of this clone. CDR3: CASSLWARARYTEAFF. CDR3 in DNA: TGTGCCAGCAGTTTATGGGCGAGGGCAAGGTACACTGAAGCTTTCTTT. The chain links TRBV28 to TRBJ1-1, with no clear D. The CDR3 totals 16 residues. Per germline, CDR1 MDHEN and CDR2 SYDVKM. Trimming pared 0 bases from V and 3 bases from J, leaving 14 bases between.

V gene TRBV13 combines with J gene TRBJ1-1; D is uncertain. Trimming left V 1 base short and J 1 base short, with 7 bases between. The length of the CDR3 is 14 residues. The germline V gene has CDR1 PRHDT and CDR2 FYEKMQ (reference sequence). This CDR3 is CASSLDGENTEAFF. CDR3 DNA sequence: TGTGCCAGCAGCTTAGACGGGGAGAACACTGAAGCTTTCTTT.

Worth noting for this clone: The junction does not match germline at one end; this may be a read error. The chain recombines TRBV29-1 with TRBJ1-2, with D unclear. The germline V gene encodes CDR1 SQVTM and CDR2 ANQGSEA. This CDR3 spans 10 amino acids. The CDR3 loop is CSVDLYGHTF. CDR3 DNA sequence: TGCAGCGTTGACTTATATGGCCACACCTTC.

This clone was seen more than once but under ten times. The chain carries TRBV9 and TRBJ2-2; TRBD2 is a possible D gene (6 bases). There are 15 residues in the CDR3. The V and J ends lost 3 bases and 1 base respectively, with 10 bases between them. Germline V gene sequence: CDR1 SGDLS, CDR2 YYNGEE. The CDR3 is CASSGLAKNTGELFF. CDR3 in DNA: TGTGCCAGCAGCGGTCTAGCGAAGAACACCGGGGAGCTGTTTTTT.

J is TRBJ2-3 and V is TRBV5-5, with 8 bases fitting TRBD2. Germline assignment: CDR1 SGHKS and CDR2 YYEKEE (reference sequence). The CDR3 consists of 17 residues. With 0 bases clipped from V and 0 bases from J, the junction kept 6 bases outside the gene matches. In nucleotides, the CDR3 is TGTGCCAGCAGCTTGGCCTTTAGCGGGACTAGCACAGATACGCAGTATTTT. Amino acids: CASSLAFSGTSTDTQYF. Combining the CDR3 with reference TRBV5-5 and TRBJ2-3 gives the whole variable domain DAGVTQSPTHLIKTRGQQVTLRCSPISGHKSVSWYQQVLGQGPQFIFQYYEKEERGRGNFPDRFSARQFPNYSSELNVNALLLGDSALYLCASSLAFSGTSTDTQYFGPGTRLTVL.

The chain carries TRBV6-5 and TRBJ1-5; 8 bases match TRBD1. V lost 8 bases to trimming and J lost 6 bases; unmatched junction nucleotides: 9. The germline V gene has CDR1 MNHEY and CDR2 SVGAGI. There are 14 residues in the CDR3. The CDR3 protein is CASLGQGRGQPQHF. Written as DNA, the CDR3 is TGTGCCAGCCTCGGACAGGGTCGTGGTCAGCCCCAGCATTTT.